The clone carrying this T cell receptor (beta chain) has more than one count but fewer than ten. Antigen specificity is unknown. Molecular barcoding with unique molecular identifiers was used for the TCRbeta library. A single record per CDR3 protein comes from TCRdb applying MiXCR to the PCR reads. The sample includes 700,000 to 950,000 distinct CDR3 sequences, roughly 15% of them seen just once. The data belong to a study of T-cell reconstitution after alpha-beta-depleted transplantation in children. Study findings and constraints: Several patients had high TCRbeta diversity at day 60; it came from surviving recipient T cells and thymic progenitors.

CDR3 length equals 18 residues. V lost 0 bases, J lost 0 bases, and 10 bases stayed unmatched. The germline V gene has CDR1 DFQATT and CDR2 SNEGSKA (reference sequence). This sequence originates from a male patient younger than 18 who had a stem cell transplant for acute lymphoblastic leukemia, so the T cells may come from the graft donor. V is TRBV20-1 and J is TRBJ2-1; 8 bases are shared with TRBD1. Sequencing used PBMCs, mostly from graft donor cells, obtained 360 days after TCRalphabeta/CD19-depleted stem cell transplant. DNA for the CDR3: TGCAGTGCTAGAGAGGACAGGGAAAGATGGAGCTCCTACAATGAGCAGTTCTTC. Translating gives CSAREDRERWSSYNEQFF.